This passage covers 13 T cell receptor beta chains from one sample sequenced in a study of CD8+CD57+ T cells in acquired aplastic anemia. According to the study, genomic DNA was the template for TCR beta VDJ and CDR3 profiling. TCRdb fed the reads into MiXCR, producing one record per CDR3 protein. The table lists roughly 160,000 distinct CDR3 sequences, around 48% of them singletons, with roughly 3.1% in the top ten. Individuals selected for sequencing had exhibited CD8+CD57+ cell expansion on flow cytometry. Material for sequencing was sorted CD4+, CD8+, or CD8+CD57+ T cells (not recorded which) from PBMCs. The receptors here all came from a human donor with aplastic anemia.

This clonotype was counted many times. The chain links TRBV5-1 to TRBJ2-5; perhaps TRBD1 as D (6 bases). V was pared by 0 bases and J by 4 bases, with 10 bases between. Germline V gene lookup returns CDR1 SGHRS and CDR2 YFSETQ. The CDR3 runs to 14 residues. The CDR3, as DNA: TGCGCCAGCAGCTTGGGGACAGCGAGAGAGACCCAGTACTTC. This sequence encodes CASSLGTARETQYF.

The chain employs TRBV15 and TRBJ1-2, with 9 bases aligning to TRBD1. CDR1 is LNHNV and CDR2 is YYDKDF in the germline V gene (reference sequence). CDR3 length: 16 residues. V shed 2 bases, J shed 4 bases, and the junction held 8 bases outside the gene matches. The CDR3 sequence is CATSRSTGGATYGYTF. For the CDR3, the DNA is TGTGCCACCAGCAGATCTACAGGGGGCGCTACCTATGGCTACACCTTC.

CDR3 sequence (DNA): TGTGCCAGCAGCTTAGTTGGGGGCGCGAACACTGAAGCTTTCTTT. Its translation: CASSLVGGANTEAFF. V and J are TRBV7-8 and TRBJ1-1, with a weak D call TRBD1 (6 bases). The CDR3 runs 15 residues. CDR1 and CDR2 (germline): SGHVS, FQNEAQ. Trimming shortened V by 1 base and J by 1 base, and 10 bases separated the two germline ends.

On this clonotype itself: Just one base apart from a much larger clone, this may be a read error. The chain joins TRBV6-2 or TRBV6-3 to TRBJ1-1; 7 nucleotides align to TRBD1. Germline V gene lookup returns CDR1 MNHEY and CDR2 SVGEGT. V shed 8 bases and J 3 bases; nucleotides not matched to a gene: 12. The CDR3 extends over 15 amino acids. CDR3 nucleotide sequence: TGTGCCAGCCGCGACCGACAGGGAGGGTACACTGAAGCTTTCTTT. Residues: CASRDRQGGYTEAFF.

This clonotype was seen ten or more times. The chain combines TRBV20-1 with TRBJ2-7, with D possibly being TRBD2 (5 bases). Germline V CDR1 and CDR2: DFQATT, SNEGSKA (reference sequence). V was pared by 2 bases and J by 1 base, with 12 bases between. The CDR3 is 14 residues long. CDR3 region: CSARMFGMSYEQYF. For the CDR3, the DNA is TGCAGTGCTAGAATGTTCGGGATGTCCTACGAGCAGTACTTC.

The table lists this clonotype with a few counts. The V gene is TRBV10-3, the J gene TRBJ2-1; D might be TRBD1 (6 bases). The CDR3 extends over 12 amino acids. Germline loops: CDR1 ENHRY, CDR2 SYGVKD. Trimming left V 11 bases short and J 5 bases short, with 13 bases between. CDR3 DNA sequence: TGTGCCGCTGGGGGACACAACAATGAGCAGTTCTTC. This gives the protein CAAGGHNNEQFF.

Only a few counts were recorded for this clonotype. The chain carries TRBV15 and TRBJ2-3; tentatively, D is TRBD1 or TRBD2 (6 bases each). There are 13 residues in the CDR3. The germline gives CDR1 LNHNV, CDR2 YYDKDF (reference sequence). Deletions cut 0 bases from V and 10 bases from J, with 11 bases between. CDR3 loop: CATSRDPGAAQYF. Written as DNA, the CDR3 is TGTGCCACCAGCAGAGATCCGGGGGCCGCGCAGTATTTT.

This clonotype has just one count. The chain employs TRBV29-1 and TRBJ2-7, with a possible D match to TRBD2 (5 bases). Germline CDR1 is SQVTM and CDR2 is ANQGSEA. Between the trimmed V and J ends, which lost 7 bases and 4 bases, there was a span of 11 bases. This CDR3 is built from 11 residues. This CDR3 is CSGLEDYEQYF. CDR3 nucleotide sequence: TGCAGCGGGCTGGAGGATTACGAGCAGTACTTC.

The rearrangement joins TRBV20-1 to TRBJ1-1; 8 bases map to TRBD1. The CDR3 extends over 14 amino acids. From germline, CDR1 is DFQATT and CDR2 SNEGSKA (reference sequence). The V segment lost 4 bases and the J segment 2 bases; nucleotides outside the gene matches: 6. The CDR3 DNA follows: TGCAGTGCTACCTTAGGACAGGGAAACACTGAAGCTTTCTTT. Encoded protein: CSATLGQGNTEAFF.

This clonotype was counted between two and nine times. The DNA for the CDR3 is TGTGCCAGTAGTATGGGCAGCGTCTCTGGGGCCAACGTCCTGACTTTC. It is translated as CASSMGSVSGANVLTF. This chain connects TRBV19 to TRBJ2-6; D ambiguous. Trimming removed 3 bases at V and 0 bases at J, with 9 bases between. Germline lookup yields CDR1 LNHDA and CDR2 SQIVND (reference sequence). The CDR3 spans 16 residues.

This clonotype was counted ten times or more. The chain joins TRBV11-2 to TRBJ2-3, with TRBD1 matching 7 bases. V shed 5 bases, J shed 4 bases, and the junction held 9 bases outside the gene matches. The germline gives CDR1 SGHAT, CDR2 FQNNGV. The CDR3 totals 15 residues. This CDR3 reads CASSADRFSSDTQYF. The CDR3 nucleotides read TGTGCCAGCAGCGCGGACAGGTTTTCATCAGATACGCAGTATTTT.

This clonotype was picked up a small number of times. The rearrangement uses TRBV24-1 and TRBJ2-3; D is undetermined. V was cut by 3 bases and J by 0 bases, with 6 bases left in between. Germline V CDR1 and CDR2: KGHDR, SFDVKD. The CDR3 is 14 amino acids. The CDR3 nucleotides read TGTGCCACCAGTGATCCCGCTAGCACAGATACGCAGTATTTT. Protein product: CATSDPASTDTQYF.

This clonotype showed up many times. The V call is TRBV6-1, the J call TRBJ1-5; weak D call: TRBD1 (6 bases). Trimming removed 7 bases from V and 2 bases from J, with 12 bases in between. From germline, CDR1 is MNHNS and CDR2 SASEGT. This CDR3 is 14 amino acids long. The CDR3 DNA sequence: TGTGCCAGCAAGGGGGATAGCGGCAATCAGCCCCAGCATTTT. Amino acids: CASKGDSGNQPQHF.